A single sample gave rise to the 9 T cell receptor beta chains below, sequenced in a study of blood T cell repertoires in COVID-19. Some clones are missing from TCRdb's copy, which holds only in-frame ones; the method was immunoSEQ multiplex PCR. The table shows under 200,000 clones, with approximately 87% occurring only once. Specimen: peripheral blood. These receptors were obtained from a man younger than 35 with active or convalescent COVID-19.

V and J are TRBV4-2 and TRBJ1-1; 8 bases agree with TRBD1. Unmatched junction bases numbered 8, after V lost 2 bases and J lost 3 bases. The germline gives CDR1 LGHNA, CDR2 YNFKEQ. CDR3 size: 16 residues. In DNA, the CDR3 is TGTGCCAGCAGCCAACCCGCCGGGACAGGAGACACTGAAGCTTTCTTT. Translation: CASSQPAGTGDTEAFF.

This clone showed up just once. The V gene is TRBV14, the J gene TRBJ2-3; 9 bases map to TRBD1. The CDR3 is made up of 16 amino acids. The ends lost 4 bases at V and 1 base at J; junction bases unmatched: 6. Germline V gene sequence: CDR1 SGHDN, CDR2 FVKESK. The CDR3 region has the DNA TGTGCCAGCAGCCCATTCGGGACAGGGCGCACAGATACGCAGTATTTT. Translated: CASSPFGTGRTDTQYF.

This chain links TRBV2 with TRBJ1-2, with 9 bases that match TRBD1. The CDR3 covers 15 residues. V shed 4 bases and J 2 bases; nucleotides not matched to a gene: 5. Germline loops: CDR1 SNHLY, CDR2 FYNNEI. CDR3 DNA: TGTGCCAGCAGTGCCTGGACAGGGGCGAACTATGGCTACACCTTC. Its translation: CASSAWTGANYGYTF.

This chain joins TRBV11-3 and TRBJ2-5, with 13 bases that match TRBD2. The CDR3 length is 16 residues. Germline CDR1 SGHNT, CDR2 YENEEA. J lost 4 bases, V lost 5 bases, and 7 bases had no gene match. This CDR3 reads CASSTRLAGGGETQYF. CDR3 DNA sequence: TGTGCCAGCAGCACCCGACTAGCGGGAGGTGGAGAGACCCAGTACTTC.

The rearrangement joins TRBV19 to TRBJ2-7; a weak D match, TRBD2 (6 bases). The CDR3 loop spans 14 amino acids. Germline V gene sequence: CDR1 LNHDA, CDR2 SQIVND (reference sequence). V lost 8 bases and J lost 3, with 17 bases in between. The CDR3 nucleotides read TGTGCCAGTTCCCGGGGGAGCCCCCTCTACGAGCAGTACTTC. It encodes CASSRGSPLYEQYF. The whole variable domain, remainder taken from reference TRBV19 and TRBJ2-7, is DGGITQSPKYLFRKEGQNVTLSCEQNLNHDAMYWYRQDPGQGLRLIYYSQIVNDFQKGDIAEGYSVSREKKESFPLTVTSAQKNPTAFYLCASSRGSPLYEQYFGPGTRLTVT.

This chain uses TRBV6-1 with TRBJ1-2; D ambiguous. Germline V gene sequence: CDR1 MNHNS, CDR2 SASEGT. This CDR3 contains 12 residues. With 2 bases removed from V and 4 bases from J, the gap between germline ends came to 5 bases. The CDR3 here is CASSETVYGYTF. The CDR3 nucleotides read TGTGCCAGCAGTGAAACAGTCTATGGCTACACCTTC.

The chain carries TRBV10-3 and TRBJ2-7, with TRBD2 matching 14 bases. The CDR3 is 19 amino acids. Germline CDR1 is ENHRY and CDR2 is SYGVKD. With 8 bases clipped from V and 2 bases from J, the junction kept 17 bases outside the gene matches. CDR3 protein: CAISSDKTSGRARTYEQYF. CDR3 in DNA: TGTGCCATCTCCTCCGATAAGACTAGCGGGAGGGCCCGAACCTACGAGCAGTACTTC.

The chain joins TRBV3-1 (or the pseudogene TRBV3-2) to TRBJ2-1; D is ambiguous. The ends were cut back, 0 bases at V and 11 bases at J, with 11 bases in the middle. The CDR3 totals 13 residues. The germline CDR1 and CDR2 sequences are LGHDT and YNNKEL (reference sequence). The CDR3 here is CASSQDLLTQQFF. The CDR3 DNA reads as TGTGCCAGCAGCCAAGATCTCTTAACTCAGCAGTTCTTC.

The chain employs TRBV7-6 and TRBJ2-4, with D perhaps TRBD2 (5 bases). Looked up from germline, CDR1 is SGHVS and CDR2 is FNYEAQ. The CDR3 runs 17 residues. V was trimmed by 1 base and J by 0 bases, leaving 13 bases between them. The CDR3 here is CASSLGASLLAKNIQYF. CDR3 nucleotides: TGTGCCAGCAGCTTAGGGGCTAGCCTATTAGCCAAAAACATTCAGTACTTC.